This T cell receptor (beta chain) comes out of a study of blood T cell repertoires in COVID-19. Source study methods: Nucleated cell number was recorded as an estimate derived from reference gene primer amplification. Using immunoSEQ multiplex PCR, the repertoire was profiled, and TCRdb retains in-frame clones only, with some absent. V, J and clone size are those of that table, while D and trimming were read from the DNA. The profile shows 150,000 to 200,000 clones, 80% to 90% of them singletons. After removal of 4 bases from V and 5 bases from J, the junction contained 7 bases not matched to a gene. The CDR3 extends over 15 amino acids. In germline, CDR1 is LGHDT, CDR2 YNNKEL (reference sequence).

Sequencing input: peripheral blood. The clonotype comes from a man in his 60s with acute or convalescent COVID-19. The chain links TRBV3-1 (or the pseudogene TRBV3-2) to TRBJ1-1, with 10 bases fitting TRBD1. CDR3 sequence: CASSRSRGQGTEAFF. CDR3 DNA: TGTGCCAGCAGCCGATCCCGGGGACAGGGGACTGAAGCTTTCTTT.